Listed below are T cell receptor beta chains from one sample, sequenced in a study of human thymus T cells. Sequencing used immunoSEQ multiplex PCR; TCRdb keeps in-frame clones, though not all of them. The sample carries some 72,000 clones, approximately 96% recorded once. The sequenced sample consisted of thymus tissue. The source of these receptors is a boy in the first two years of life with a congenital heart defect but otherwise immunologically healthy. Both conserved end residues are part of each CDR3. The order of the fields is CDR3 length, J gene, V gene, CDR3 protein.

15 | TRBJ2-7 | TRBV5-1 | CASSLGQGETYEQYF
16 | TRBJ1-3 | TRBV9 | CASSVGEGRFGNTIYF
13 | TRBJ1-2 | TRBV19 | CASSSTGGFGYTF
19 | TRBJ2-4 | TRBV5-1 | CASSLPLAGGPGAKNIQYF
14 | TRBJ1-6 | TRBV2 | CASTTGGDNSPLHF
16 | TRBJ2-1 | TRBV5-6 | CASSSRGQGAYNEQFF
15 | TRBJ1-2 | TRBV28 | CASSGTGISFYGYTF
13 | TRBJ2-3 | TRBV10-3 | CAIGRDRPDTQYF
14 | TRBJ1-1 | TRBV6-5 | CASNPFPSLGRAFF
20 | TRBJ2-3 | TRBV5-1 | CASSFGTSGTRRGPTDTQYF
17 | TRBJ1-3 | TRBV2 | CASSELPQASSGNTIYF
13 | TRBJ2-2 | TRBV2 | CASSECLAGELFF
16 | TRBJ2-6 | TRBV30 | CAWRVPQASGANVLTF
17 | TRBJ1-2 | TRBV7-2 | CASSPRPPGDKNYGYTF
14 | TRBJ1-2 | TRBV11-3 | CASSLKVREGGYTF
19 | TRBJ1-1 | TRBV4-3 | CASSLLTAGTMSLNTEAFF
18 | TRBJ2-7 | TRBV6-7 | CASSYPRERARSTYEQYF
16 | TRBJ1-5 | TRBV18 | CASSVPGQLSNQPQHF
14 | TRBJ2-7 | TRBV19 | CASRDRRLVSEQYF
16 | TRBJ2-3 | TRBV6-1 | CASSDDRQSSTDTQYF
18 | TRBJ2-3 | TRBV28 | CASSLDRLAESQGDTQYF
13 | TRBJ2-7 | TRBV28 | CASSFPQGSEQYF
16 | TRBJ1-2 | TRBV5-4 | CASSLIGQVTNYGYTF